Sequencing of this TCR beta chain was carried out in a study of blood T cell repertoires in COVID-19. Study context: The origin of the acute and convalescent COVID-19 samples was the United States, Italy and Spain. Sources were T cells, B-cell-depleted T cells, or PBMCs; the material itself was cDNA or gDNA.

CDR1 and CDR2 from the germline V gene are MGHRA and YSYEKL. The CDR3 spans 16 residues. V shed 3 bases and J 1 base; nucleotides not matched to a gene: 4. Original processing methods: Amplification with reference gene primers provided the estimates of nucleated cell counts. Libraries were prepared by immunoSEQ multiplex PCR; TCRdb keeps only in-frame clonotypes and omits some of them. V and J calls and clone size are those listed in that table; D and trimming were worked out from the DNA. The sample lists about 100,000 clones; 70% to 90% were seen once. This TCR derives from a human donor in a cohort sampled during active COVID-19. The chain is built from TRBV4-1 and TRBJ2-3, with TRBD2 identical over 10 bases. Material for sequencing was peripheral blood. The CDR3 DNA reads as TGCGCCAGCAGCCACCCCCTAGCGGGGGGCACAGATACGCAGTATTTT. It yields the protein CASSHPLAGGTDTQYF.